What follows describes a single TCR beta chain. Its antigen is still unknown. These data are taken from a study of T cell responses to AZD1222 COVID-19 vaccine. Sequenced by immunoSEQ multiplex PCR; TCRdb stores in-frame clones only, minus some. The profile covers 150,000 to 200,000 clones, with approximately 92% appearing a single time and around 3% taken by the ten largest. General study results and limits: Reports say nearly half of spike-specific TCRs go after unmutated variant regions. Vaccination with two AZD1222 doses was followed by a rise in Spike-specific TCR breadth and depth. Only a handful of AZD1222 recipients, roughly six in all, had baseline seropositivity. Females made up more of the donors, who were largely white British, and clonal diversity may have come out too low.

This specimen consisted of peripheral blood, obtained on day 0 of AZD1222 vaccination. The clonotype was recovered from an adult in good health.

CDR3 sequence reads: CAWIAANYGYTF. The CDR3, as DNA: TGTGCCTGGATAGCGGCTAACTATGGCTACACCTTC. The chain combines TRBV30 with TRBJ1-2; D is undetermined. V was pared by 4 bases and J by 0 bases, with 6 bases between. This CDR3 contains 12 residues. Looked up from germline, CDR1 is GTSNPN and CDR2 is SVGIG (reference sequence). Full variable domain (remainder filled in from reference TRBV30 and TRBJ1-2): SQTIHQWPATLVQPVGSPLSLECTVEGTSNPNLYWYRQAAGRGLQLLFYSVGIGQISSEVPQNLSASRPQDRQFILSSKKLLLSDSGFYLCAWIAANYGYTFGSGTRLTVV.